This TCR beta chain emerged from a study of vaccination effects on CD4 cells after COVID-19. Study in general: Each person got two doses of an mRNA SARS-CoV-2 vaccine, BNT162b2 or mRNA-1273.

The CDR3 is made up of 14 amino acids. V was clipped by 4 bases and J by 2 bases; unmatched bases: 1. The V gene's germline CDR1 is MNHEY and CDR2 SVGAGI. Profiling relied on immunoSEQ multiplex PCR, and the TCRdb table lists in-frame clones only, not all of them. The data contain about 43,000 clones, roughly 79% of them singletons. Concerning this clone: Its antigen is as yet unknown.

Before sequencing, viral peptide pools were used by the ViraFEST assay to expand antigen-specific CD4+ T cells. On roughly day 10 of culture, CD4+ T cells were separated out. Nucleocapsid antibody tests were negative, and the vaccine recipients had no prior SARS-CoV-2 infection. Cultures of fewer than 2.5 million PBMC per well contained 9.5 to 10 IU/ml IL-2 plus 10 ug/ml peptides. Half-medium changes using IL-2 medium occurred on days 3 and 7. General observations from the study: Healthy vaccinees showed cross-reactivity with common cold coronaviruses in only 1 of 255 vaccine-induced clones.

The starting material was CD4+ T cells from PBMCs cultured with SARS-CoV-2 spike peptides, obtained before COVID-19 vaccination. The sequence came from a human donor who received a COVID-19 vaccine. The genes are TRBV6-5 and TRBJ1-5, with 8 bases matching TRBD1. CDR3 bases: TGTGCCAGCAGTTCACAGGGGGGCAATCAGCCCCAGCATTTT. This gives the protein CASSSQGGNQPQHF.